This T cell receptor beta chain was captured by sequencing in a study of chemoradiotherapy in HPV16-positive cancers. The germline CDR1 and CDR2 sequences are LGHNA and YSLEER. V lost 3 bases to trimming and J lost 1 base, with 16 bases between them. The length of the CDR3 is 17 residues. Clones were sequenced by immunoSEQ multiplex PCR, and TCRdb holds only the in-frame ones, with some missing. The data hold around 3,500 clones, with around 79% observed a single time. This receptor was taken from a human donor with HPV-associated anogenital cancer. The material was obtained from a patient who underwent chemoradiotherapy. The genes are TRBV4-3 and TRBJ1-3; D not resolved. The CDR3 sequence: CASSHPNHSASGNTIYF. The CDR3 nucleotides read TGCGCCAGCAGCCACCCCAACCACAGTGCTTCTGGAAACACCATATATTTT.